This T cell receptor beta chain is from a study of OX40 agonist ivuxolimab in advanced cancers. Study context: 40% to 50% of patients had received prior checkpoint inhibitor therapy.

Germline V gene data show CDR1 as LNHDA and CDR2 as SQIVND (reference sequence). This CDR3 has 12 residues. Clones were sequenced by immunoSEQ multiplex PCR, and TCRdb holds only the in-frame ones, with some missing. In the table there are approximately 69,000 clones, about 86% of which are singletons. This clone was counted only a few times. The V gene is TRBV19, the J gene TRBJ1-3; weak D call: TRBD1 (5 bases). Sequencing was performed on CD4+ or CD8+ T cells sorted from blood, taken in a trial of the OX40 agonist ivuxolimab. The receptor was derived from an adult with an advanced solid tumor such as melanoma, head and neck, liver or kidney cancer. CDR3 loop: CASAGSGNTIYF. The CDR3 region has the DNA TGTGCTTCAGCAGGGTCCGGAAACACCATATATTTT. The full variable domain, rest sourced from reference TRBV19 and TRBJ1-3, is DGGITQSPKYLFRKEGQNVTLSCEQNLNHDAMYWYRQDPGQGLRLIYYSQIVNDFQKGDIAEGYSVSREKKESFPLTVTSAQKNPTAFYLCASAGSGNTIYFGEGSWLTVV.